By share, the clone carrying this T cell receptor (beta chain) ranks as medium-sized. Its antigen is as yet unknown. The data belong to a study of metastatic and nonmetastatic thyroid tumors. The wider study: Where malignant and benign thyroid patients were concerned, repertoires were compared across blood and tumor or nodule tissue. Overall study results and limits: It was reportedly found that TCR beta diversity was significantly higher in malignant thyroid tumors than in benign nodules, a difference seen in both blood and tumor samples.

The ends were cut back, 4 bases at V and 7 bases at J, with 14 bases in the middle. Germline lookup yields CDR1 SEHNR and CDR2 FQNEAQ (reference sequence). The CDR3 loop spans 14 amino acids. Until they underwent thyroid surgery, no patient had received any treatment. Authors' data handling: What underpinned the distant-metastasis classifier for papillary thyroid cancer was the set of CDR3 differences across clinicopathological groups. TCRdb re-called clones from the PCR reads using MiXCR. The V and J calls and clone size are TCRdb's, not the authors'. This sample has roughly 4,100 clones, with around 22% found just once.

The sample consisted of tumor tissue. The chain combines TRBV7-9 with TRBJ2-1; D might be TRBD1 (6 bases). The clonotype was recovered from a female donor with papillary thyroid cancer or a benign thyroid nodule (not recorded which). Some clones in this sample may be carry-over from other donors' samples. CDR3 sequence reads: CASSSTRGKNEQFF. The CDR3 DNA follows: TGTGCCAGCAGCTCCACGAGGGGGAAGAATGAGCAGTTCTTC.